A few counts support the clone carrying this TCR beta chain. The time point denotes: newly diagnosed GD, antithyroid drugs for less than 3 months. Generation of the TCR library employed RNA extracted from PBMCs. Arm-PCR with iRepertoire HTBI primers amplified the CDR3 regions for these TCR beta libraries. TCRdb processed the multiplex PCR reads anew with MiXCR; each CDR3 protein has one entry. Of roughly 610,000 distinct CDR3 sequences in the sample, around 17% were seen once. The data were taken from a study of regulatory T cells in long-lasting Graves disease. For the study at large: For a period under 3 months, newly diagnosed Graves' patients had taken antithyroid drugs.

The data also belong to a second study, concerning T cells in Graves' hyperthyroidism and ophthalmopathy. From that study: The model's output predicted ophthalmopathy at a median of roughly 6.9 months prior to onset.

This clonotype originated in a woman aged 25 to 39 with Graves disease. The sequences come from peripheral blood mononuclear cells (PBMCs), collected at new diagnosis, from a patient treated with antithyroid drugs.

The CDR3 sequence is CASSLTGVSPNEQFF. The CDR3, as DNA: TGTGCCAGCAGTTTGACGGGAGTCTCCCCCAATGAGCAGTTCTTC. The V gene is TRBV6-2 or TRBV6-3, the J gene TRBJ2-1, with D possibly being TRBD2 (6 bases). V was cut by 4 bases and J by 6 bases, with 16 bases left in between. Germline values: CDR1 MNHEY, CDR2 SVGEGT. This CDR3 has 15 residues.